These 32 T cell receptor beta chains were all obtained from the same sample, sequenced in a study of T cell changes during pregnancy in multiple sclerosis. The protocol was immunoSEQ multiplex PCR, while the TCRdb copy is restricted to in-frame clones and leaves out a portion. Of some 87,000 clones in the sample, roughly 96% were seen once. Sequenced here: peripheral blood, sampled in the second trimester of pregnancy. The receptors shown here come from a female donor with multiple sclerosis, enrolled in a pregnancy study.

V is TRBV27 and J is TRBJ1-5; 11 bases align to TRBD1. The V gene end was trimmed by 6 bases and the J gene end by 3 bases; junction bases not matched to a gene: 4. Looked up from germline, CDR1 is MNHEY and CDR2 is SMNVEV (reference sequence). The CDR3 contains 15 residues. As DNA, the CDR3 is TGTGCCAGCAGAGGGACAGGGGGAAACAATCAGCCCCAGCATTTT. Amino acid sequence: CASRGTGGNNQPQHF.

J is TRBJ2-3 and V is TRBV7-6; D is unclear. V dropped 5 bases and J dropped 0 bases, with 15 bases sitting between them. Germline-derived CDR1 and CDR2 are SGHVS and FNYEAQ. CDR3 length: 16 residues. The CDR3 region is CASSPRREASTDTQYF. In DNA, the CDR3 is TGTGCCAGCAGCCCCCGCCGAGAGGCTAGCACAGATACGCAGTATTTT.

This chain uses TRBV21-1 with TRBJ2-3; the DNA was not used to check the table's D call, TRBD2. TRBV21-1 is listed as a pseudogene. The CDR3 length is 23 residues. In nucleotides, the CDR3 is TGTGCCAGCAGCAAAGTGGCAGCGGGAGGAGGGCGGGCCAAGAACCCCTACACAGATACGCAGTATTTT. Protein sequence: CASSKVAAGGGRAKNPYTDTQYF.

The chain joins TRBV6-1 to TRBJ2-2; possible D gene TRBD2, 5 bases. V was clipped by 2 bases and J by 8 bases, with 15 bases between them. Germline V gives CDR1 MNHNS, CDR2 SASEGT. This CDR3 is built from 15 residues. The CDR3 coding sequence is TGTGCCAGCAGTGAATGGGTGAGGGCTACTGGGGAGCTGTTTTTT. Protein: CASSEWVRATGELFF.

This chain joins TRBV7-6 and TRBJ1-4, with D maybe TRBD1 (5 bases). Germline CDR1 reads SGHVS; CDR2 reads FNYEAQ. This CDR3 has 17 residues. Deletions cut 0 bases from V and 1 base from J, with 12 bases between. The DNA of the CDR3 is TGTGCCAGCAGCTTAGCCCGGCTGGGGGGAACTAATGAAAAACTGTTTTTT. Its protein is CASSLARLGGTNEKLFF.

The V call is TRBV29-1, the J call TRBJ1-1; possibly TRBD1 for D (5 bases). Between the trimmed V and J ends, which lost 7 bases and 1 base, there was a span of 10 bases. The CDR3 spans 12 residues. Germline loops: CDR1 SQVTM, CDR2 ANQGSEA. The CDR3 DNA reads TGCAGCGCCATAGGACAGAACACTGAAGCTTTCTTT. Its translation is CSAIGQNTEAFF.

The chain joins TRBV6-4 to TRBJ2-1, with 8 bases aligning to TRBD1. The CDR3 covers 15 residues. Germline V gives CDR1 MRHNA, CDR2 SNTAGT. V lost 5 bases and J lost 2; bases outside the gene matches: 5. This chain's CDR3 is CASSQDRATYNEQFF. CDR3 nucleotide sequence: TGTGCCAGCAGTCAGGACAGGGCCACCTACAATGAGCAGTTCTTC.

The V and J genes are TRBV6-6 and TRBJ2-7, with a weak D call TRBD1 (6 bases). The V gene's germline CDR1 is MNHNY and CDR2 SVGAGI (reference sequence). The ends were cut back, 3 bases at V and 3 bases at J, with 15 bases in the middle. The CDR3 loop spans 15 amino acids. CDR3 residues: CASSYGGAFGYEQYF. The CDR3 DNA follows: TGTGCCAGCAGTTATGGGGGCGCGTTTGGCTACGAGCAGTACTTC.

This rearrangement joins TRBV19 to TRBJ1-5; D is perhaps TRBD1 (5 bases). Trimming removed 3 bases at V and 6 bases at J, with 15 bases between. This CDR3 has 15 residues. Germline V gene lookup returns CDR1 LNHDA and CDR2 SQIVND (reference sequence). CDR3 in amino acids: CASSIGQGIGQPQHF. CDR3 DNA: TGTGCCAGTAGTATTGGGCAGGGAATAGGTCAGCCCCAGCATTTT.

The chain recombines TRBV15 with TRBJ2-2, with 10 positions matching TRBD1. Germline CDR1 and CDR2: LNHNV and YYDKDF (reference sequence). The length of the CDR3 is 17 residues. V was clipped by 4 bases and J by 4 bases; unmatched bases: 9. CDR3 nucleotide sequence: TGTGCCACCAGCACCCGACAGGGGGCTAGGGGCACCGGGGAGCTGTTTTTT. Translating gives CATSTRQGARGTGELFF.

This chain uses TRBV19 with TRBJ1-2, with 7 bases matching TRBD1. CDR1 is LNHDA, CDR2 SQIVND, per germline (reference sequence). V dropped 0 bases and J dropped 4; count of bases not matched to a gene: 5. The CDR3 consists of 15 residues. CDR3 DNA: TGTGCCAGTAGTATAGATCGGGACAGTATCTATGGCTACACCTTC. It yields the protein CASSIDRDSIYGYTF.

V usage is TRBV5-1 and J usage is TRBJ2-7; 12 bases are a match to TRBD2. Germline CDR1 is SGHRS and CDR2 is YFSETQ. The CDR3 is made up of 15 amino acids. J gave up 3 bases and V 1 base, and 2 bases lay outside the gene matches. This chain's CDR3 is CASSLTSGRIYEQYF. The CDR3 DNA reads TGCGCCAGCAGCTTGACTAGCGGGAGGATCTACGAGCAGTACTTC.

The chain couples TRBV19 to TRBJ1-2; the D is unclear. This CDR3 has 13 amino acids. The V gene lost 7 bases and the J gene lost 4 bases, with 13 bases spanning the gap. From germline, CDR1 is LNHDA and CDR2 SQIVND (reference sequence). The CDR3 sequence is CASNTGSVYGYTF. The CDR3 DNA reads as TGTGCCAGTAATACGGGATCCGTCTATGGCTACACCTTC. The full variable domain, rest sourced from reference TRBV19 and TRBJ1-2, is DGGITQSPKYLFRKEGQNVTLSCEQNLNHDAMYWYRQDPGQGLRLIYYSQIVNDFQKGDIAEGYSVSREKKESFPLTVTSAQKNPTAFYLCASNTGSVYGYTFGSGTRLTVV.

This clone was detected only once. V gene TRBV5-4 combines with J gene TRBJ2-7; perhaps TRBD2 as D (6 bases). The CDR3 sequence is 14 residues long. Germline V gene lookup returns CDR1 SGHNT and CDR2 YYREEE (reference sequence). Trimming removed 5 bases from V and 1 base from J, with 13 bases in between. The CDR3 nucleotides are TGTGCCAGCAGTGGGGCGGGACTGTCCTACGAGCAGTACTTC. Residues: CASSGAGLSYEQYF.

CDR3 sequence reads: CASSKSFSETQYF. CDR3 in DNA: TGTGCCAGTAGTAAGAGTTTTTCGGAGACCCAGTACTTC. This rearrangement joins TRBV19 to TRBJ2-5; no definite D call. V lost 4 bases and J 5 bases, leaving 11 bases between the germline ends. The germline V gene has CDR1 LNHDA and CDR2 SQIVND (reference sequence). The CDR3 loop spans 13 amino acids.

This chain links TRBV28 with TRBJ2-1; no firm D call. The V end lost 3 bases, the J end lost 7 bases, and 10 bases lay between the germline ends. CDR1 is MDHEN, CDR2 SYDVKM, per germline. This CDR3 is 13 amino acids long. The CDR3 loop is CASSFSVKNEQFF. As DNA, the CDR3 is TGTGCCAGCAGTTTCTCGGTAAAGAATGAGCAGTTCTTC.

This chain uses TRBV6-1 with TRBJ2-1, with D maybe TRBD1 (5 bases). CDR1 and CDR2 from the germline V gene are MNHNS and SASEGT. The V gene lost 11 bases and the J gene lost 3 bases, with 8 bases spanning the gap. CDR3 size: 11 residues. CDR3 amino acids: CAGASYNEQFF. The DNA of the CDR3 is TGTGCCGGGGCAAGCTACAATGAGCAGTTCTTC.

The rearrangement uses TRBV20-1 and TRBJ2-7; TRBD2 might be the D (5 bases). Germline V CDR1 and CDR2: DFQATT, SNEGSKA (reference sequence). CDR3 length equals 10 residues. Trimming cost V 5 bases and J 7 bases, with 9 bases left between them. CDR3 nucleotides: TGCAGTGCTGGGAGCGCAGAGCAGTACTTC. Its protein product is CSAGSAEQYF.

In nucleotides, the CDR3 is TGTGCCAGCAGTGCCCCGGGGGGCTACGAGCAGTACTTC. Translated, it gives CASSAPGGYEQYF. The chain couples TRBV6-1 to TRBJ2-7, with TRBD2 identical over 7 bases. The junction had 3 bases not matched to a gene; V was cut back by 4 bases and J by 3 bases. Germline values: CDR1 MNHNS, CDR2 SASEGT. The CDR3 is made up of 13 amino acids.

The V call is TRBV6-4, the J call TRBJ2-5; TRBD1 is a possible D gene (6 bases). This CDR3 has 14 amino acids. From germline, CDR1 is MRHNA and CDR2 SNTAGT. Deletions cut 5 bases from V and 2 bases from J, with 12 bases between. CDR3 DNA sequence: TGTGCCAGCAGTCCCTACAGGGTTCAAGAGACCCAGTACTTC. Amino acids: CASSPYRVQETQYF.

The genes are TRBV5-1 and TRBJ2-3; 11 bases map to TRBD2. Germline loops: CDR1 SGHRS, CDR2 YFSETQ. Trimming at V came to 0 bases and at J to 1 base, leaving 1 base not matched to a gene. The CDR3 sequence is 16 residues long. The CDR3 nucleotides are TGCGCCAGCAGCTTGGAGGGACTAGCGGGCACAGATACGCAGTATTTT. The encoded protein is CASSLEGLAGTDTQYF. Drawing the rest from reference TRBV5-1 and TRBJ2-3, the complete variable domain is KAGVTQTPRYLIKTRGQQVTLSCSPISGHRSVSWYQQTPGQGLQFLFEYFSETQRNKGNFPGRFSGRQFSNSRSEMNVSTLELGDSALYLCASSLEGLAGTDTQYFGPGTRLTVL.

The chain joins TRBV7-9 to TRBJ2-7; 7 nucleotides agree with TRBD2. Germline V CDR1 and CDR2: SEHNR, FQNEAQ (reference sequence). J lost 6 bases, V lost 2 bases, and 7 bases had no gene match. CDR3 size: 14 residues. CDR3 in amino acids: CASSLFGPGGEQYF. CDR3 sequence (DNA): TGTGCCAGCAGCTTATTCGGGCCGGGGGGCGAGCAGTACTTC.

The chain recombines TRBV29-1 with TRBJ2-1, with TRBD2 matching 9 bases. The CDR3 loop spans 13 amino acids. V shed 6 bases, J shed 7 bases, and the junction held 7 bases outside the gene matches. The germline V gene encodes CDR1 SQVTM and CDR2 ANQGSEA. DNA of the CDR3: TGCAGCGTGGCGGGACTAGCTGGGAATGAGCAGTTCTTC. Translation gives CSVAGLAGNEQFF.

CDR3 sequence: CASTSGTGADTQYF. The CDR3 nucleotides are TGTGCCAGCACATCCGGGACAGGGGCAGATACGCAGTATTTT. V and J are TRBV11-2 and TRBJ2-3; 10 positions agree with TRBD1. There are 14 residues in the CDR3. CDR1 and CDR2 (germline): SGHAT, FQNNGV. V was pared by 7 bases and J by 4 bases, with 5 bases of the junction left unmatched.

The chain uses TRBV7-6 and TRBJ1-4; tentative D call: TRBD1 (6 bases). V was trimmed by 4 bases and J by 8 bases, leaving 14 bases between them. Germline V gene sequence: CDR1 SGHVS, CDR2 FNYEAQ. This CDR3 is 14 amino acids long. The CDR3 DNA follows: TGTGCCAGCAGCTCAGGGGTGAAGGGCGAAAAACTGTTTTTT. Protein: CASSSGVKGEKLFF.

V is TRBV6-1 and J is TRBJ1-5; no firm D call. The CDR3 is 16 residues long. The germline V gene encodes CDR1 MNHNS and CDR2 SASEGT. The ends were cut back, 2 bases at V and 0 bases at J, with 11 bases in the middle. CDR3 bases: TGTGCCAGCAGTGAACTGAGCCCTTATAGCAATCAGCCCCAGCATTTT. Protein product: CASSELSPYSNQPQHF.

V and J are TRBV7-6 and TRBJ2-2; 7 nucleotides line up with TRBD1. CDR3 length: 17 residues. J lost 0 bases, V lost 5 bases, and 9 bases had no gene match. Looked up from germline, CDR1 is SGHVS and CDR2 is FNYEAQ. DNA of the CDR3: TGTGCCAGCAGCCGAACTAACAGGGGCTCGAACACCGGGGAGCTGTTTTTT. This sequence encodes CASSRTNRGSNTGELFF.

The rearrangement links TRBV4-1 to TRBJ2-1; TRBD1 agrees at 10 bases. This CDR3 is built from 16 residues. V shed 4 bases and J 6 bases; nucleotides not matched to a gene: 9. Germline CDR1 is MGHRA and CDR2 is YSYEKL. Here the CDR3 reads CASSRIGQGESNEQFF. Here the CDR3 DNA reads TGCGCCAGCAGCCGGATTGGACAGGGGGAAAGCAATGAGCAGTTCTTC.

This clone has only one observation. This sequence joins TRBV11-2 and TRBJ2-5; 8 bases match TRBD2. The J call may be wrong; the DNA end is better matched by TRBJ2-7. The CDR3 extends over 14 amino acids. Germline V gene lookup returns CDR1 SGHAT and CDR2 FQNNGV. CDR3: CASSLGTSLYEQYF. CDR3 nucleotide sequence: TGTGCCAGCAGCTTAGGGACTAGCCTCTACGAGCAGTACTTC.

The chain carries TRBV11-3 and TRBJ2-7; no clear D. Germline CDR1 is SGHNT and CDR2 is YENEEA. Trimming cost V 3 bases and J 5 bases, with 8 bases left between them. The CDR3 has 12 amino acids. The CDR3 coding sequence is TGTGCCAGCAGCTTCTCAGGCCACGAGCAGTACTTC. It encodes CASSFSGHEQYF.

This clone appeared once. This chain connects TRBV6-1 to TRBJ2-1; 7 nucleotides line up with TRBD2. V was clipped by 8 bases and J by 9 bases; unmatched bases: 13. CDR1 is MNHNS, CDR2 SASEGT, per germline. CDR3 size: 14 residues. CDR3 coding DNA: TGTGCCAGCCGGATCCAGCGGGAAAAGGGTGAGCAGTTCTTC. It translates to CASRIQREKGEQFF.

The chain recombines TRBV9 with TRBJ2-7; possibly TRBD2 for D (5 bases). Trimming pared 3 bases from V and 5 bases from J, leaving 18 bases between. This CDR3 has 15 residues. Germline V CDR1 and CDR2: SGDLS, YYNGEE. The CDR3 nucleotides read TGTGCCAGCAGCGCTGATACTAGTTACGCGAACGAGCAGTACTTC. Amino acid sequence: CASSADTSYANEQYF.